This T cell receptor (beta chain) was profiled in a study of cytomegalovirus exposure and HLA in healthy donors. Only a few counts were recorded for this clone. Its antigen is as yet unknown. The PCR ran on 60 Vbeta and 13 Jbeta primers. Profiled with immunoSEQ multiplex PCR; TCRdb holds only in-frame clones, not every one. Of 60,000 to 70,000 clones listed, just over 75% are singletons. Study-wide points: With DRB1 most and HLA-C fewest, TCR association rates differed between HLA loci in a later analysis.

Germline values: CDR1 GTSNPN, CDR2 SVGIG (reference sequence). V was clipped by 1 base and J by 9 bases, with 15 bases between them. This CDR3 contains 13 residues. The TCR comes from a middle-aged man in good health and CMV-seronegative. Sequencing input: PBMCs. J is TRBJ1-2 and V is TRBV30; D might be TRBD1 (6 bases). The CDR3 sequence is CAWSGDNRGSYTF. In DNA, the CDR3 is TGTGCCTGGAGTGGGGACAACCGGGGAAGCTACACCTTC.